What follows are 8 T cell receptor beta chains derived from one specimen sequenced in a study of T cells in Graves' hyperthyroidism and ophthalmopathy (dated by TCRdb to about 2019). The receptor library was made with multiplex PCR. The data were produced on an Illumina HiSeq 2000. TCR beta CDR3 regions were amplified from RNA transcripts. The TCR CDR3 was subjected to a first round of RT-PCR using the HTBI primer set and the Qiagen OneStep RT-PCR kit. TCRdb itself trimmed the public reads at Q25 with fastp, ran MiXCR and retained productive beta chains. Under each unique CDR3 protein, matching rows form one entry showing the most common genes and DNA. This sample has approximately 260,000 distinct CDR3 sequences in its table, and 15% of those were observed once. In total, the top ten clones hold over 30% of the sample. The sequenced sample was blood. The receptors here all came from a woman aged 45-65 years with Graves' hyperthyroidism that later progressed to Graves' ophthalmopathy.

This clonotype was recorded many times. CDR3 DNA: TGTGCCAGCAGCCGTAAAATACTAGCGGGAGTAGAGACCCAGTACTTC. Amino acid sequence: CASSRKILAGVETQYF. The rearrangement uses TRBV13 and TRBJ2-5; 11 bases fit TRBD2. This CDR3 has 16 amino acids. V was clipped by 5 bases and J by 4 bases; unmatched bases: 9. Germline V CDR1 and CDR2: PRHDT, FYEKMQ (reference sequence). Together with reference TRBV13 and TRBJ2-5, the CDR3 gives the full variable domain: AAGVIQSPRHLIKEKRETATLKCYPIPRHDTVYWYQQGPGQDPQFLISFYEKMQSDKGSIPDRFSAQQFSDYHSELNMSSLELGDSALYFCASSRKILAGVETQYFGPGTRLLVL.

This clonotype came up a few times. One base away lies a much larger clone, so this may be a sequencing read error. This chain joins TRBV7-7 and TRBJ2-1, with TRBD2 as a possible D gene (6 bases). In germline, CDR1 is SSHAT, CDR2 FNYEAQ (reference sequence). This CDR3 has 16 amino acids. This CDR3 reads CAGSLEGRGSYNEQFF. The CDR3 DNA follows: TGTGCTGGCAGCTTAGAAGGGCGGGGTTCCTACAATGAGCAGTTCTTC.

The chain recombines TRBV5-1 with TRBJ1-3, with D unclear. V shed 1 base and J shed 4 bases, with 12 bases lying between them. The CDR3 covers 15 residues. Germline assignment: CDR1 SGHRS and CDR2 YFSETQ. The CDR3 coding sequence is TGCGCCAGCAGCTTGCTCGGTGAGGCAGGAAACACCATATATTTT. Translating it yields CASSLLGEAGNTIYF.

This chain connects TRBV30 to TRBJ2-2, with 7 nucleotides matching TRBD1. CDR3 length: 14 residues. J gave up 5 bases and V 1 base, and 4 bases lay outside the gene matches. Per germline, CDR1 GTSNPN and CDR2 SVGIG (reference sequence). The CDR3 spells CAWSEQGRTGELFF. CDR3 sequence (DNA): TGTGCCTGGAGTGAACAGGGGAGAACCGGGGAGCTGTTTTTT. Using reference TRBV30 and TRBJ2-2 for the parts outside the CDR3, the full variable domain is SQTIHQWPATLVQPVGSPLSLECTVEGTSNPNLYWYRQAAGRGLQLLFYSVGIGQISSEVPQNLSASRPQDRQFILSSKKLLLSDSGFYLCAWSEQGRTGELFFGEGSRLTVL.

This clonotype came up many times. The chain couples TRBV3-1 to TRBJ1-1, with a tentative D call TRBD1 (5 bases). CDR1 LGHDT and CDR2 YNNKEL come from the germline V gene (reference sequence). CDR3 length equals 14 residues. Between the trimmed V and J ends, which lost 3 bases and 10 bases, there was a span of 18 bases. The CDR3 nucleotides are TGTGCCAGCAGCCATGGGGGGACTCGCCGGGTAGCTTTCTTT. Protein: CASSHGGTRRVAFF.

The sample holds a few counts of this clonotype. CDR3 protein: CASSPHGENSKEKLFF. CDR3 nucleotides: TGCGCCAGCAGCCCCCACGGAGAAAACTCAAAAGAAAAACTGTTTTTT. V is TRBV4-1 and J is TRBJ1-4; D not resolved. The CDR3 runs 16 residues. CDR1 is MGHRA, CDR2 YSYEKL, per germline. The V end was cut by 4 bases, the J end by 8 bases, with 20 bases between.

This clonotype was observed many times. The chain is built from TRBV29-1 and TRBJ1-1; tentatively, D is TRBD1 (5 bases). CDR3 length: 13 amino acids. V gave up 1 base and J gave up 1 base, with 7 bases separating them. Germline lookup yields CDR1 SQVTM and CDR2 ANQGSEA. CDR3 nucleotides: TGCAGCGTTGAAGGACAGCGGAACACTGAAGCTTTCTTT. It is translated as CSVEGQRNTEAFF. Filled out from reference TRBV29-1 and TRBJ1-1, the complete variable domain reads SAVISQKPSRDICQRGTSLTIQCQVDSQVTMMFWYRQQPGQSLTLIATANQGSEATYESGFVIDKFPISRPNLTFSTLTVSNMSPEDSSIYLCSVEGQRNTEAFFGQGTRLTVV.

J is TRBJ2-7 and V is TRBV5-4, with D unclear. The V gene's germline CDR1 is SGHNT and CDR2 YYREEE (reference sequence). CDR3 length: 11 residues. V shed 2 bases and J shed 6 bases, with 6 bases lying between them. CDR3 in amino acids: CASSLIGEQYF. In DNA, the CDR3 is TGTGCCAGCAGCTTAATTGGCGAGCAGTACTTC.